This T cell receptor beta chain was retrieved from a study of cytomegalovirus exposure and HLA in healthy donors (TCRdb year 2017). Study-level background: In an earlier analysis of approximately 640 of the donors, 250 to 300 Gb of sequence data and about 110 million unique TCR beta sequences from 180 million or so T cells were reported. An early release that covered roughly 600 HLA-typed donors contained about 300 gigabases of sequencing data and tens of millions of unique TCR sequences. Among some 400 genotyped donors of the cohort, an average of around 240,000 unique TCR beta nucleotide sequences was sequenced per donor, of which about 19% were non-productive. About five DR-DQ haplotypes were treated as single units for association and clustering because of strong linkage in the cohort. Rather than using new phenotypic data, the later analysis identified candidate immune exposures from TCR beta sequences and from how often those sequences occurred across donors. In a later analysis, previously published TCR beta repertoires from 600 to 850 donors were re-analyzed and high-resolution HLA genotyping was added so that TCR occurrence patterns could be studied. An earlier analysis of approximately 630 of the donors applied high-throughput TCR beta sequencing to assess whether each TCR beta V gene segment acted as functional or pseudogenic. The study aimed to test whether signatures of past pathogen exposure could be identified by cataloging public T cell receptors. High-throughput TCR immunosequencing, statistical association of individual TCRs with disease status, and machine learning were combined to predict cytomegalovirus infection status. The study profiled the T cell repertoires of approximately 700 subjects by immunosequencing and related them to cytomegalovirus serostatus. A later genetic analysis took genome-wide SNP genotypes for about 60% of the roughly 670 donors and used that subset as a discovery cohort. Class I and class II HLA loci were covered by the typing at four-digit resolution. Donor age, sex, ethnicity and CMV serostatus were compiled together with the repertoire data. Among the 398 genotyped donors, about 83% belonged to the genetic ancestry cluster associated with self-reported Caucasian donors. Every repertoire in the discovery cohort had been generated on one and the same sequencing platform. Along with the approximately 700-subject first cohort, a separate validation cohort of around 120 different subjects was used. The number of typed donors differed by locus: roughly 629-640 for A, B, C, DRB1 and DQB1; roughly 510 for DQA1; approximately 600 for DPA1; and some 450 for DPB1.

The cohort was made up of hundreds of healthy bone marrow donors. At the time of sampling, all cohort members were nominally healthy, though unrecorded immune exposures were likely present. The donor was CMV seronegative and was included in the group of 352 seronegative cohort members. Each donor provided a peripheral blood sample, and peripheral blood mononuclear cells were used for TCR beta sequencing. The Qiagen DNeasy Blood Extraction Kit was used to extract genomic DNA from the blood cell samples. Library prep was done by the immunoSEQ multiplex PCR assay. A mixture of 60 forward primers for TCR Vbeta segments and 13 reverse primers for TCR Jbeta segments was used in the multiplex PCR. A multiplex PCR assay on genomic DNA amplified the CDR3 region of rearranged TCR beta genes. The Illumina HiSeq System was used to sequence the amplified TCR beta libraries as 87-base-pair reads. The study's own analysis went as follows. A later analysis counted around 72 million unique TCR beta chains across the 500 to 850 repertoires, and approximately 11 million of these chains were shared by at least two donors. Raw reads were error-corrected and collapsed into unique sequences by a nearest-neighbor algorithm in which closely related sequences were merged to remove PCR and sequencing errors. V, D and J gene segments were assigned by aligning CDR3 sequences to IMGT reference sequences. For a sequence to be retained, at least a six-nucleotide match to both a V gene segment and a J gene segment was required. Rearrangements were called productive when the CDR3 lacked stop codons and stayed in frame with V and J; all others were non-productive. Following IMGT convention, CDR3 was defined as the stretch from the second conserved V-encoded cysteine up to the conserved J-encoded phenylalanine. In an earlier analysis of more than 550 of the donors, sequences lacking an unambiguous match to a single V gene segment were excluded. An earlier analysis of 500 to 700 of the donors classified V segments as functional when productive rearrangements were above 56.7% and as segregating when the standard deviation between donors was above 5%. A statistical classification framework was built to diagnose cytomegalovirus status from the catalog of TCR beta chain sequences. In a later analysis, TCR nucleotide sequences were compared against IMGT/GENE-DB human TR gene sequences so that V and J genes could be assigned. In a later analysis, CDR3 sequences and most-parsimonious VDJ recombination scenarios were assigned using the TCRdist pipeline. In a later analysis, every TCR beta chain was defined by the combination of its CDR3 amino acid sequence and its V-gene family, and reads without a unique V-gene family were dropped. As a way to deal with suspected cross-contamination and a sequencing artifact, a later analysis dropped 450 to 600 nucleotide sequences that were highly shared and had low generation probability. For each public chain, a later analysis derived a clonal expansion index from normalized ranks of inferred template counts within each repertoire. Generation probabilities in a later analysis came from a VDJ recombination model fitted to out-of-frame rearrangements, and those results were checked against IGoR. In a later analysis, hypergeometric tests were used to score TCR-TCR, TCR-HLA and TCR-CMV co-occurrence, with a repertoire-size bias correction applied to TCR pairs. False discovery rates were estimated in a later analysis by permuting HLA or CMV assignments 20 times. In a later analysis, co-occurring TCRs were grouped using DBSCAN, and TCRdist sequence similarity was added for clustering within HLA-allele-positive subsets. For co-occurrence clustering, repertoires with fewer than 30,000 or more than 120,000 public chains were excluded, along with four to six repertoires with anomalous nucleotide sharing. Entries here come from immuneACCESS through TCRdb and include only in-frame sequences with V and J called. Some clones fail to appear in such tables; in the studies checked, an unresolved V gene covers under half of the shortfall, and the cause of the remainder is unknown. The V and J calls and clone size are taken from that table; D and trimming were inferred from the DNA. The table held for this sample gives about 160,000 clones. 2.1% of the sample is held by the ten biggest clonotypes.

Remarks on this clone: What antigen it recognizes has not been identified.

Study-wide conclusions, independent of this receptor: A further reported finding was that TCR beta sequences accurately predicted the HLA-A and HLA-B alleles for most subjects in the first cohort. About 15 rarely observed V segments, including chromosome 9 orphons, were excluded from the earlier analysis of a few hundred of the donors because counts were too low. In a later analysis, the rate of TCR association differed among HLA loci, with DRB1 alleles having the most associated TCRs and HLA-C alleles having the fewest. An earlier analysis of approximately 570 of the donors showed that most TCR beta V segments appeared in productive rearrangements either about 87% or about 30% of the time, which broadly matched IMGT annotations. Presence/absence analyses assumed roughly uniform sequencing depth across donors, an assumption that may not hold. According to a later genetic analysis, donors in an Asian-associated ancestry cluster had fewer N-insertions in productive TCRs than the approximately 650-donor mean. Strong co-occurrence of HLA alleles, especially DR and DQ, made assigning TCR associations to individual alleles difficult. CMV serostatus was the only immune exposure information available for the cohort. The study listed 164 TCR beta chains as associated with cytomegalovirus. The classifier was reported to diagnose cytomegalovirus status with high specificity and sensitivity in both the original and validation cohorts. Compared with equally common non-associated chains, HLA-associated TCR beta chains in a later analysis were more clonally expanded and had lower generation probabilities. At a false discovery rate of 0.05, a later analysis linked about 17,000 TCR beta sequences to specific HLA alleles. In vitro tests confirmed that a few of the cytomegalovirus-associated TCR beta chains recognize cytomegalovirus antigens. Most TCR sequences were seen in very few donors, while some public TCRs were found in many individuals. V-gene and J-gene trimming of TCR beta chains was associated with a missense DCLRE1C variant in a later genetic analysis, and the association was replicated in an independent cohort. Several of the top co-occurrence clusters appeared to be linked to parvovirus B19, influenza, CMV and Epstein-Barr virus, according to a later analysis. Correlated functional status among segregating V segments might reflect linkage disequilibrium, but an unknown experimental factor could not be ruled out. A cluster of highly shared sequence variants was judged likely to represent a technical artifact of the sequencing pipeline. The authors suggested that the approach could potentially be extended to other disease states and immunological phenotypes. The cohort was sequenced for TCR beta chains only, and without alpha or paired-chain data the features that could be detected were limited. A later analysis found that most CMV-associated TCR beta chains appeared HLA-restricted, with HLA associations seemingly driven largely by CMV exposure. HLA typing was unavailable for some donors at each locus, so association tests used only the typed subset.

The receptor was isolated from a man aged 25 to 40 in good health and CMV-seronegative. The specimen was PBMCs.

The CDR3 in this case is CASSVEAGYQPQHF. The sequenced DNA: TGTGCCAGCAGCGTAGAGGCAGGGTATCAGCCCCAGCATTTT. The chain joins TRBV9 to TRBJ1-5; a tentative D call is TRBD1 (5 bases match). V is pared back by 0 bases and J by 5 bases, with 9 bases lying between the germline termini. The germline V gene specifies SGDLS as CDR1 and YYNGEE as CDR2. The CDR3 goes from the cysteine to the phenylalanine over 14 residues. The DNA shown is the 42-base CDR3, in frame from base 1.